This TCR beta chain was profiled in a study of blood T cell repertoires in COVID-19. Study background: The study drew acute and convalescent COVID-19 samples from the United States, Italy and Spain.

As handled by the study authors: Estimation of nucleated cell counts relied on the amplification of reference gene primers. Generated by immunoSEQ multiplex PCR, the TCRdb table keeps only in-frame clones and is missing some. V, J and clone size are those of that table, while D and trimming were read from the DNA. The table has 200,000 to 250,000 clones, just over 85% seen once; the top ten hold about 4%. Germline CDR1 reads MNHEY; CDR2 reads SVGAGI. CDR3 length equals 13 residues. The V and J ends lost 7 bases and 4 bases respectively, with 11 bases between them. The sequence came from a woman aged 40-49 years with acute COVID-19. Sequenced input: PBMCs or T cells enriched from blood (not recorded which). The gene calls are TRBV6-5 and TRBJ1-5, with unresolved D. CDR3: CASTVGENQPQHF. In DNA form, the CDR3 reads TGTGCCAGCACCGTTGGGGAGAATCAGCCCCAGCATTTT.